The T cell receptor (beta chain) under discussion was sequenced for a study of OX40 agonist ivuxolimab in advanced cancers. Study-wide findings and caveats: Within 6 weeks, CD4+ and CD8+ blood T cells expanded clonally at 0.1 to 3.0 mg/kg. Antigen targets of the expanded peripheral T cells went undetermined.

The table came from immunoSEQ multiplex PCR; TCRdb's copy has only in-frame clones and leaves some out. The sample has roughly 61,000 clones, about 88% seen once; the top ten hold around 0.6%. This clone came up once. The target antigen is unknown. No patient had autoimmune disease or received systemic immunosuppression. Material: CD4+ or CD8+ T cells sorted from blood, obtained in a trial of the OX40 agonist ivuxolimab. The origin of this receptor is an adult with an advanced solid tumor such as melanoma, head and neck, liver or kidney cancer.

In nucleotides, the CDR3 is TGCGCCAGCACCCTTAGTGGAAACTCGGGGTACGAGCAGTACTTC. This encodes CASTLSGNSGYEQYF. The chain employs TRBV5-1 and TRBJ2-7; D might be TRBD2 (5 bases). The V gene lost 6 bases and the J gene lost 4 bases, with 20 bases spanning the gap. Germline CDR1 and CDR2: SGHRS and YFSETQ. There are 15 residues in the CDR3.